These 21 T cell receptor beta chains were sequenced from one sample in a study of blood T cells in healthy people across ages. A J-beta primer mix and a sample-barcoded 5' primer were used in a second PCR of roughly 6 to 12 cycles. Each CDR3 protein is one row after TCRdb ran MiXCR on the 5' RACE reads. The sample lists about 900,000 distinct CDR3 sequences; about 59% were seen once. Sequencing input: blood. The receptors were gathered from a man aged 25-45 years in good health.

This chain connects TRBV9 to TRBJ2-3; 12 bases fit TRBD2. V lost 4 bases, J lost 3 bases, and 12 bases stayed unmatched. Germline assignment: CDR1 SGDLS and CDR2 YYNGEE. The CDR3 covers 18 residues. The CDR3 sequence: CASSSQITSGGPTDTQYF. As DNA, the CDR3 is TGTGCCAGCAGCTCTCAAATTACTAGCGGGGGGCCTACAGATACGCAGTATTTT.

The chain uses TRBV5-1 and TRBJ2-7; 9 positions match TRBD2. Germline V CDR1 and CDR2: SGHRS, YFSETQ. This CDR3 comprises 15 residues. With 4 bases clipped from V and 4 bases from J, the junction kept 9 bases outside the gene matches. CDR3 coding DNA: TGCGCCAGCAGCCCAGGGACTAGCAGTACGTACGAGCAGTACTTC. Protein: CASSPGTSSTYEQYF.

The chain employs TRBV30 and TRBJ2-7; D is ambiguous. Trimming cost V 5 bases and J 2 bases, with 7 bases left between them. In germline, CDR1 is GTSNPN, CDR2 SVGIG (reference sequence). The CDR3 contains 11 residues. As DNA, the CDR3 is TGTGCCTGGGGACCCACCTACGAGCAGTACTTC. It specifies CAWGPTYEQYF.

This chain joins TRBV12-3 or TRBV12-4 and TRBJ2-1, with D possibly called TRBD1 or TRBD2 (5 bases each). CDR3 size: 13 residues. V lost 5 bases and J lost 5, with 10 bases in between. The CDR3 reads CASSLGTHNEQFF. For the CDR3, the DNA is TGTGCCAGCAGTCTCGGGACCCACAATGAGCAGTTCTTC.

The chain's CDR3 is CASKLRRGAREQYF. The CDR3 DNA reads TGTGCCAGCAAGTTGCGGCGGGGGGCCCGCGAGCAGTACTTC. This rearrangement joins TRBV6-2 or TRBV6-3 to TRBJ2-4; TRBD2 agrees at 8 bases. Gene TRBJ2-7 matches the end of the DNA better, so the J call may be wrong. Germline-derived CDR1 and CDR2 are MNHEY and SVGEGT. The CDR3 contains 14 residues.

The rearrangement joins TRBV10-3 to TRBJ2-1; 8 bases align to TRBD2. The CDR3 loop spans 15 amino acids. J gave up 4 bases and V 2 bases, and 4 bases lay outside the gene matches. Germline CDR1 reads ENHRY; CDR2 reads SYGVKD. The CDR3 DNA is TGTGCCATCAGTGAGCCTGAGCGGGGGTACAATGAGCAGTTCTTC. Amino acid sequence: CAISEPERGYNEQFF.

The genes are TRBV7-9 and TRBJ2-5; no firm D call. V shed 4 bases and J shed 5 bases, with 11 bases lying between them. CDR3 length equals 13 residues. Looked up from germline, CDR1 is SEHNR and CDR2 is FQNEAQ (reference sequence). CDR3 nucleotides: TGTGCCAGCAGCTATCCCGTGGGCGAGACCCAGTACTTC. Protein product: CASSYPVGETQYF.

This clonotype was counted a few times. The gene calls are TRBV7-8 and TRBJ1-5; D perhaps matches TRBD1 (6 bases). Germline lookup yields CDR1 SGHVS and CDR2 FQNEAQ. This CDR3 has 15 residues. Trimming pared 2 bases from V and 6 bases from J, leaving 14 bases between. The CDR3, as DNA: TGTGCCAGCAGCTTAATCCCCCAGGGGAGTCAGCCCCAGCATTTT. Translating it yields CASSLIPQGSQPQHF.

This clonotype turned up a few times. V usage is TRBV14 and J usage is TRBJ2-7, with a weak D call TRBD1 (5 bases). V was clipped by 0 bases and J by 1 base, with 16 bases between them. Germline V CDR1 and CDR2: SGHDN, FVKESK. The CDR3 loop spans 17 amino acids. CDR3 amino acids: CASSQDPVTVGSYEQYF. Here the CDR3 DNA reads TGTGCCAGCAGCCAAGACCCCGTGACAGTGGGATCCTACGAGCAGTACTTC. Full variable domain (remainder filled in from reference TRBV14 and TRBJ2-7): EAGVTQFPSHSVIEKGQTVTLRCDPISGHDNLYWYRRVMGKEIKFLLHFVKESKQDESGMPNNRFLAERTGGTYSTLKVQPAELEDSGVYFCASSQDPVTVGSYEQYFGPGTRLTVT.

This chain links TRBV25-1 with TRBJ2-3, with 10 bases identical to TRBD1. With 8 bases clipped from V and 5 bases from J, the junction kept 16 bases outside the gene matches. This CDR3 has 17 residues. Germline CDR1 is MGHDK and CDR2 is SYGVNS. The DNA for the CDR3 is TGTGCCAGCGAACCTTACGGCCGGACAGGGGGTGAAGATACGCAGTATTTT. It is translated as CASEPYGRTGGEDTQYF.

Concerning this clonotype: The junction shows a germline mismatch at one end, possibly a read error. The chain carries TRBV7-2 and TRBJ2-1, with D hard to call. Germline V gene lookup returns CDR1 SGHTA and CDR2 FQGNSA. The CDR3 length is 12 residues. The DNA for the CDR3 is TGTGCCGGCAGCTTAGGTCTCAATGAGCAGTTCTTC. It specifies CAGSLGLNEQFF.

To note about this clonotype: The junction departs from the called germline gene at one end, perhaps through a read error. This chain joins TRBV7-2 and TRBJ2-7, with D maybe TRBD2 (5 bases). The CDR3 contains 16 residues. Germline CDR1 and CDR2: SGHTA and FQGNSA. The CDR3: CVSSPLVGIGAYEQYF. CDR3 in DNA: TGTGTCAGCAGCCCATTGGTTGGGATCGGGGCCTACGAGCAGTACTTC.

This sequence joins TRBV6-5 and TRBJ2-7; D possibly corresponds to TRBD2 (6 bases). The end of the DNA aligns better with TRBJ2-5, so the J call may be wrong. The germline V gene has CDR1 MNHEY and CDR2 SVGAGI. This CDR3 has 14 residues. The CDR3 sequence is CASSLGTLTETQYF. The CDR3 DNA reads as TGTGCCAGCAGTCTCGGGACTCTCACAGAGACCCAGTACTTC.

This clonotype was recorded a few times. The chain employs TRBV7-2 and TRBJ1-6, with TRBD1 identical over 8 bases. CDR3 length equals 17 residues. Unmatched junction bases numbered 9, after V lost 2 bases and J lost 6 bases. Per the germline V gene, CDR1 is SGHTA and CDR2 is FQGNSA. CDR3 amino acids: CASSLTSTGGSNSPLHF. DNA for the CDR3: TGTGCCAGCAGCTTAACTTCAACAGGGGGAAGTAATTCACCCCTCCACTTT.

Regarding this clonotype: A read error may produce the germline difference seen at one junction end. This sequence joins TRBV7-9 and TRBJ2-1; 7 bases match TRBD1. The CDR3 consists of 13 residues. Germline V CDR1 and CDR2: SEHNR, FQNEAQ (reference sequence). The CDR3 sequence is CAGSTGQTNEQFF. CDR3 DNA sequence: TGTGCCGGCAGCACGGGACAGACTAATGAGCAGTTCTTC.

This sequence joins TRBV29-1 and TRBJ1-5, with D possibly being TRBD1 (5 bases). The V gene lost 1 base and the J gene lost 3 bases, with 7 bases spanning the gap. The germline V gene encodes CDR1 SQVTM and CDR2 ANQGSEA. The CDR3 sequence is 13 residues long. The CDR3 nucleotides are TGCAGCGTTGAAGTACAGGTCAATCAGCCCCAGCATTTT. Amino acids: CSVEVQVNQPQHF.

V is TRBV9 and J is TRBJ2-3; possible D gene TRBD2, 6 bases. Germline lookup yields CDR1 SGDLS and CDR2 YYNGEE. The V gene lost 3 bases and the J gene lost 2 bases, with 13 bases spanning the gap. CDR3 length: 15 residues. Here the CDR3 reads CASSARDFPTDTQYF. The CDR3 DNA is TGTGCCAGCAGCGCCCGGGACTTTCCCACAGATACGCAGTATTTT.

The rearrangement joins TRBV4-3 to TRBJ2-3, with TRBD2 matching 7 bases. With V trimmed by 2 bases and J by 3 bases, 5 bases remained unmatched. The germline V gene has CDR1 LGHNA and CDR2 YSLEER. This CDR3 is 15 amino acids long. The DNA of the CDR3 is TGCGCCAGCAGCCAATATGCGGGGGAGACAGATACGCAGTATTTT. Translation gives CASSQYAGETDTQYF.

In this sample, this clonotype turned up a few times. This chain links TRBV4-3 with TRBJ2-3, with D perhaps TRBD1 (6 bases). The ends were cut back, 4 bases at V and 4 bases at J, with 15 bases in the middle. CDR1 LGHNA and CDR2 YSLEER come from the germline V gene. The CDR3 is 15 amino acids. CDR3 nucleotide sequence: TGCGCCAGCAGCCGCAGGACGACAGGAGCAGATACGCAGTATTTT. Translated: CASSRRTTGADTQYF.

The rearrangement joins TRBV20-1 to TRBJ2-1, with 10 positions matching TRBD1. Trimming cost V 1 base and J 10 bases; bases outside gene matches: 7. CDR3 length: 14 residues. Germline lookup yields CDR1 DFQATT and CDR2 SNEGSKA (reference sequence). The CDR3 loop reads CSARGQGASREQFF. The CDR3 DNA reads TGCAGTGCTAGAGGACAGGGGGCAAGTAGGGAGCAGTTCTTC.

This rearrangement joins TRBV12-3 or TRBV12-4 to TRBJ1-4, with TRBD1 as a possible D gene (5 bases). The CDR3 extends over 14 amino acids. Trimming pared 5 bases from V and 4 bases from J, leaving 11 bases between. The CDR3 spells CASSPPGVNEKLFF. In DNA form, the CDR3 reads TGTGCCAGCAGTCCTCCGGGGGTTAATGAAAAACTGTTTTTT.